Presented here are 24 T cell receptor beta chains from one specimen sequenced in a study of blood T cells in healthy people across ages. Sample-barcoded 5' priming and a J-beta primer mix drove a second PCR of 7 to 11 cycles. TCRdb processed the 5' RACE reads anew with MiXCR; each CDR3 protein has one entry. The repertoire includes about 570,000 distinct CDR3 sequences, approximately 26% of them detected once, and over 3.5% sits in the top ten. The same sample was also studied in work on T cells of mothers and their children.

Sequenced: blood. The receptor source for this set is a boy aged 2 to 9 in good health.

There are a few counts of this clonotype. This rearrangement joins TRBV7-6 to TRBJ2-6, with D unclear. This CDR3 comprises 17 residues. CDR1 is SGHVS, CDR2 FNYEAQ, per germline. V lost 3 bases and J 0 bases, leaving 12 bases between the germline ends. The CDR3 coding sequence is TGTGCCAGCAGCTTTCAGCCAGGCAGCTCTGGGGCCAACGTCCTGACTTTC. The encoded protein is CASSFQPGSSGANVLTF.

The rearrangement links TRBV7-6 to TRBJ2-5; 7 bases fit TRBD1. Germline CDR1 SGHVS, CDR2 FNYEAQ. The CDR3 runs to 14 residues. Unmatched junction bases numbered 5, after V lost 7 bases and J lost 0 bases. Here the CDR3 DNA reads TGTGCCAGCACCATGACAGGGAACCAAGAGACCCAGTACTTC. Translated, it gives CASTMTGNQETQYF.

This chain uses TRBV30 with TRBJ2-7; D is perhaps TRBD1 (6 bases). V lost 7 bases to trimming and J lost 0 bases, with 10 bases between them. Looked up from germline, CDR1 is GTSNPN and CDR2 is SVGIG (reference sequence). The CDR3 consists of 12 residues. The CDR3 DNA is TGTGCCTTCGGACAGTTCTCCTACGAGCAGTACTTC. It yields the protein CAFGQFSYEQYF.

The chain couples TRBV7-9 to TRBJ2-7; D is unresolved. TRBJ2-1 matches the DNA end more closely, so the J call is doubtful. CDR1 is SEHNR, CDR2 FQNEAQ, per germline (reference sequence). There are 14 residues in the CDR3. CDR3 sequence (DNA): TGTGCCAGCAGCTTTCTTGCGAGAGACAATGAGCAGTTCTTC. Translated, it gives CASSFLARDNEQFF.

This clonotype was picked up a small number of times. J is TRBJ2-7 and V is TRBV21-1; TRBD1 is taken as the D call from the table, unchecked against the DNA. TRBV21-1 is tagged as a pseudogene. The CDR3 is 17 amino acids. CDR3 DNA sequence: TGTGCCAGCAGCACCACCCGGGGCCCCCAGGCCCCCTACGAGCAGTACTTC. Translated, it gives CASSTTRGPQAPYEQYF.

This chain joins TRBV27 and TRBJ2-7; TRBD2 matches 9 bases. V dropped 2 bases and J dropped 3; count of bases not matched to a gene: 5. The CDR3 consists of 15 residues. Looked up from germline, CDR1 is MNHEY and CDR2 is SMNVEV (reference sequence). DNA for the CDR3: TGTGCCAGCAGTTTAGCAGCGGGGGGACTCTACGAGCAGTACTTC. This gives the protein CASSLAAGGLYEQYF.

This clonotype turned up a few times. The CDR3 region is CSARNFQETQYF. CDR3 in DNA: TGCAGTGCGAGAAATTTCCAAGAGACCCAGTACTTC. The V gene is TRBV20-1, the J gene TRBJ2-5; D call uncertain. The CDR3 length is 12 residues. V was cut by 6 bases and J by 1 base, with 9 bases left in between. The germline gives CDR1 DFQATT, CDR2 SNEGSKA (reference sequence).

The chain recombines TRBV27 with TRBJ2-3, with 10 bases aligning to TRBD2. V lost 5 bases to trimming and J lost 3 bases; unmatched junction nucleotides: 5. CDR1 and CDR2 from the germline V gene are MNHEY and SMNVEV (reference sequence). The CDR3 contains 15 residues. The CDR3: CASSHPAGGTDTQYF. Here the CDR3 DNA reads TGTGCCAGCAGTCATCCAGCGGGAGGGACAGATACGCAGTATTTT.

This clonotype was detected only a few times. This rearrangement joins TRBV12-5 to TRBJ1-3; D remains unclear. V was clipped by 0 bases and J by 0 bases, with 18 bases between them. The CDR3 loop spans 19 amino acids. The germline V gene has CDR1 LGHNT and CDR2 FRNRAP. In DNA form, the CDR3 reads TGTGCTAGTGGTTTGGTACTAAGTGCCGGACGCGACTCTGGAAACACCATATATTTT. Encoded protein: CASGLVLSAGRDSGNTIYF.

The chain carries TRBV20-1 and TRBJ2-1, with D tentatively TRBD1 (6 bases). From germline, CDR1 is DFQATT and CDR2 SNEGSKA (reference sequence). This CDR3 has 16 residues. V lost 1 base, J lost 0 bases, and 13 bases lay in between. In DNA form, the CDR3 reads TGCAGTGCTAGAGCCCCGGGACATAGCTCCTACAATGAGCAGTTCTTC. Encoded protein: CSARAPGHSSYNEQFF.

V and J are TRBV4-1 and TRBJ2-2; TRBD1 matches 8 bases. Germline V gives CDR1 MGHRA, CDR2 YSYEKL. The CDR3 totals 18 residues. The J segment lost 6 bases and the V segment lost 1 base, leaving 13 bases of the junction unmatched. CDR3 in DNA: TGCGCCAGCAGCCAAGTGACAGGGGTGCAAGTGTTCCCCGGGGAGCTGTTTTTT. Its protein is CASSQVTGVQVFPGELFF.

The chain joins TRBV10-3 to TRBJ2-2; 8 positions agree with TRBD2. Germline loops: CDR1 ENHRY, CDR2 SYGVKD. V lost 5 bases to trimming and J lost 5 bases; unmatched junction nucleotides: 13. The CDR3 loop spans 17 amino acids. CDR3 coding DNA: TGTGCCATCAGTCTCTCGACTAGCGCTTTTGATACCGGGGAGCTGTTTTTT. Its protein is CAISLSTSAFDTGELFF.

The J gene is TRBJ2-3, the V gene TRBV29-1; no firm D call. The V end was cut by 6 bases, the J end by 2 bases, with 12 bases between. This CDR3 spans 13 amino acids. The germline CDR1 and CDR2 sequences are SQVTM and ANQGSEA. The CDR3: CSVGYTYTDTQYF. Here the CDR3 DNA reads TGCAGCGTCGGATATACATACACAGATACGCAGTATTTT.

This clonotype has a single count. This chain uses TRBV3-1 with TRBJ2-2, with D possibly matching TRBD2 (6 bases). Looked up from germline, CDR1 is LGHDT and CDR2 is YNNKEL (reference sequence). V was shortened by 1 base and J by 4 bases, with 10 bases between the two germline ends. CDR3 size: 15 residues. The CDR3 protein is CASSQVLRGTGELFF. CDR3 nucleotides: TGTGCCAGCAGCCAAGTATTGCGGGGCACCGGGGAGCTGTTTTTT.

This clonotype was detected a few times. This rearrangement joins TRBV6-2 or TRBV6-3 to TRBJ1-1; 9 bases match TRBD1. Germline V gene lookup returns CDR1 MNHEY and CDR2 SVGEGT. There are 20 residues in the CDR3. After removal of 6 bases from V and 0 bases from J, the junction contained 20 bases not matched to a gene. The DNA for the CDR3 is TGTGCCAGCAGCCATACCGGTCTTACAGGGGGCGAGGGAATGAACACTGAAGCTTTCTTT. This encodes CASSHTGLTGGEGMNTEAFF.

The chain combines TRBV11-2 with TRBJ2-1; 7 bases fit TRBD2. The CDR3 is 18 amino acids. J lost 4 bases, V lost 5 bases, and 17 bases had no gene match. The germline gives CDR1 SGHAT, CDR2 FQNNGV. The CDR3 protein is CASSPSPRGVDHYNEQFF. CDR3 nucleotides: TGTGCCAGCAGCCCTTCCCCTCGGGGGGTAGATCATTACAATGAGCAGTTCTTC.

This clonotype came up once. The rearrangement links TRBV3-1 to TRBJ2-7; 7 bases match TRBD1. The trim removed 5 bases at V and 3 bases at J, leaving 7 bases unmatched. The CDR3 runs to 14 residues. CDR1 is LGHDT, CDR2 YNNKEL, per germline (reference sequence). The CDR3, as DNA: TGTGCCAGCAGCGTCAGGGGGTACAGCTACGAGCAGTACTTC. Translation gives CASSVRGYSYEQYF.

The chain joins TRBV3-1 to TRBJ1-1; D unresolved. This CDR3 is 14 amino acids long. CDR1 is LGHDT and CDR2 is YNNKEL in the germline V gene (reference sequence). The V gene lost 2 bases and the J gene lost 6 bases, with 13 bases spanning the gap. In DNA, the CDR3 is TGTGCCAGCAGCCAAAATGGTCGAGGTGCTGAAGCTTTCTTT. It yields the protein CASSQNGRGAEAFF.

This clonotype was detected only once. The chain carries TRBV4-3 and TRBJ2-7, with D possibly being TRBD1 (6 bases). V gave up 0 bases and J gave up 7 bases, with 13 bases separating them. Germline assignment: CDR1 LGHNA and CDR2 YSLEER. This CDR3 is built from 14 residues. The DNA for the CDR3 is TGCGCCAGCAGCCAAGATTTGGGGGCGGAGGAGCAGTACTTC. Translated: CASSQDLGAEEQYF.

This clonotype was found a few times. The rearrangement links TRBV29-1 to TRBJ2-7, with 7 bases that match TRBD1. J lost 4 bases, V lost 3 bases, and 6 bases had no gene match. Germline CDR1 reads SQVTM; CDR2 reads ANQGSEA. The CDR3 is 13 amino acids. The CDR3 loop is CSVDLGGRYEQYF. The CDR3 DNA reads TGCAGCGTTGATCTAGGGGGCCGGTACGAGCAGTACTTC.

There are a few counts of this clonotype. The chain recombines TRBV9 with TRBJ2-5, with a weak D call TRBD1 (5 bases). The CDR3 extends over 13 amino acids. Germline V gene lookup returns CDR1 SGDLS and CDR2 YYNGEE. V shed 9 bases and J shed 1 base, with 13 bases lying between them. This CDR3 reads CATPPDTQETQYF. The CDR3 DNA is TGTGCCACCCCACCGGACACCCAAGAGACCCAGTACTTC.

This clonotype was picked up a small number of times. The chain is built from TRBV7-9 and TRBJ2-5; TRBD2 aligns across 14 bases. Trimming cost V 3 bases and J 7 bases; bases outside gene matches: 4. The CDR3 covers 15 residues. Germline assignment: CDR1 SEHNR and CDR2 FQNEAQ (reference sequence). The CDR3 loop reads CASSFGTSGRATQYF. The CDR3 DNA sequence: TGTGCCAGCAGCTTCGGGACTAGCGGGAGAGCGACCCAGTACTTC.

The chain recombines TRBV11-2 with TRBJ2-3; D unresolved. The germline V and J ends were trimmed by 1 base and 0 bases, with 5 bases remaining between them. The CDR3 extends over 14 amino acids. Germline V gives CDR1 SGHAT, CDR2 FQNNGV. This CDR3 reads CASSLVPSTDTQYF. CDR3 coding DNA: TGTGCCAGCAGCTTAGTCCCTAGCACAGATACGCAGTATTTT.

A few counts support this clonotype. The chain joins TRBV11-2 to TRBJ2-7; TRBD1 matches at 9 bases. V shed 2 bases, J shed 4 bases, and the junction held 6 bases outside the gene matches. The germline CDR1 and CDR2 sequences are SGHAT and FQNNGV. This CDR3 has 15 amino acids. DNA for the CDR3: TGTGCCAGCAGCTTAAGGGACAGGGAGAGATACGAGCAGTACTTC. Translated: CASSLRDRERYEQYF.